What follows describes a single T cell receptor beta chain. This table comes from immunoSEQ multiplex PCR, and its TCRdb copy is limited to in-frame clones, with some not included. This sample yields tens of thousands of clones, of which 91% are seen a single time; roughly 3.5% belongs to the top ten. The data were taken from a study of T cell changes during pregnancy in multiple sclerosis. The CDR3 runs to 20 residues. V lost 3 bases and J lost 7; bases outside the gene matches: 24. Germline V gene data show CDR1 as SNHLY and CDR2 as FYNNEI. Sequenced material: peripheral blood, taken after pregnancy. This receptor was obtained from a female donor in good health, enrolled as a control in a pregnancy study. This chain joins TRBV2 and TRBJ1-3, with TRBD1 matching 7 bases. The chain's CDR3 is CASSDSGMAGTDEQSNTIYF. The CDR3 DNA reads TGTGCCAGCAGTGATAGCGGTATGGCGGGGACAGATGAACAGTCGAACACCATATATTTT.